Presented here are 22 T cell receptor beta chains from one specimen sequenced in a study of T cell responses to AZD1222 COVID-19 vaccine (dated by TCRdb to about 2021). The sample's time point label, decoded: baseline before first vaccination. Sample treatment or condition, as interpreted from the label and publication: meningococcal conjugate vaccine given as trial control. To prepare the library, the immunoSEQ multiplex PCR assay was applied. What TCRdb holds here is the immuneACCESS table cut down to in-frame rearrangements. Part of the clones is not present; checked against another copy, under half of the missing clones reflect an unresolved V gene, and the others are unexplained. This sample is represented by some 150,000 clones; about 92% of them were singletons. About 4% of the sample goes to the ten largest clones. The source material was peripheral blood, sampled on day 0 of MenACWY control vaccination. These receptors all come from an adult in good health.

In DNA, the CDR3 is TGTGCCAGCAGCCTCGGGGCAGGGGGAGGCACCGGGGAGCTGTTTTTT. It codes for CASSLGAGGGTGELFF. The chain employs TRBV5-5 and TRBJ2-2, with D maybe TRBD1 (7 bases). CDR1 is SGHKS, CDR2 YYEKEE, per germline (reference sequence). The CDR3 has 16 amino acids. Trimming stripped 4 bases from V and 4 bases from J, with 17 bases between.

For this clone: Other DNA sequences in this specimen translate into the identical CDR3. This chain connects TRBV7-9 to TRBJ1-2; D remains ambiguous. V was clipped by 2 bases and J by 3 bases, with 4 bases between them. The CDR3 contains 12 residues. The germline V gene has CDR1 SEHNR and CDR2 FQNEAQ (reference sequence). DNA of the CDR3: TGTGCCAGCAGCTTATCGGACTATGGCTACACCTTC. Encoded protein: CASSLSDYGYTF.

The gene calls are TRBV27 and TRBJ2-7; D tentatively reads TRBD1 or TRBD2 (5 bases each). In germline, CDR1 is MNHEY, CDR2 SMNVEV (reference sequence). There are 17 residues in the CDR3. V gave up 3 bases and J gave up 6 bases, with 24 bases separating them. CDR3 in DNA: TGTGCCAGCAGTTTTATCGGGGACGCTGGGGGTTCTTCCGAGCAGTACTTC. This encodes CASSFIGDAGGSSEQYF.

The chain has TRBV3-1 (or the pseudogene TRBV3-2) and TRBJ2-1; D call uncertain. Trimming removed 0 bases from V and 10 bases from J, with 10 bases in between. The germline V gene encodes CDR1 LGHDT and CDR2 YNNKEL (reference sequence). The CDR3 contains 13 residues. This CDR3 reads CASSQDPVGEQFF. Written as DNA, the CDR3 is TGTGCCAGCAGCCAAGACCCCGTGGGCGAGCAGTTCTTC.

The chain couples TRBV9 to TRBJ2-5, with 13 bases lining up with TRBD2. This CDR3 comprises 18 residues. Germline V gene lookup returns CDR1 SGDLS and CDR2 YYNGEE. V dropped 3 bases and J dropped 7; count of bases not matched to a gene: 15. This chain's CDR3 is CASSADGLAGARGGTQYF. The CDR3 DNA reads TGTGCCAGCAGCGCGGATGGACTAGCGGGAGCGCGGGGGGGGACCCAGTACTTC.

In DNA form, the CDR3 reads TGTGCCAGCAGCCCCCGGGGAGCGGATACTTTCTACGAGCAGTACTTC. It specifies CASSPRGADTFYEQYF. This sequence joins TRBV3-1 (or the pseudogene TRBV3-2) and TRBJ2-7; D perhaps matches TRBD2 (5 bases). Trimming left V 4 bases short and J 3 bases short, with 19 bases between. The CDR3 is 16 residues long. Germline V gene lookup returns CDR1 LGHDT and CDR2 YNNKEL (reference sequence).

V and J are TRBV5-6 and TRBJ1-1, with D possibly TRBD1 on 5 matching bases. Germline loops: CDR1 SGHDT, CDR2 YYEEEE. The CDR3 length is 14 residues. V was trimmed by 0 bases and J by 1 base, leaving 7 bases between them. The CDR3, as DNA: TGTGCCAGCAGCTTGGGCGGGGCGAACACTGAAGCTTTCTTT. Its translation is CASSLGGANTEAFF.

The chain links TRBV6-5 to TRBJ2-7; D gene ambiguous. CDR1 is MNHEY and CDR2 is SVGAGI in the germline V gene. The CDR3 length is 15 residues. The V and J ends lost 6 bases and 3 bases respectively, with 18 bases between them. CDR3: CASRSRSWAVYEQYF. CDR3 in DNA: TGTGCCAGCAGGTCGCGCAGTTGGGCGGTCTACGAGCAGTACTTC.

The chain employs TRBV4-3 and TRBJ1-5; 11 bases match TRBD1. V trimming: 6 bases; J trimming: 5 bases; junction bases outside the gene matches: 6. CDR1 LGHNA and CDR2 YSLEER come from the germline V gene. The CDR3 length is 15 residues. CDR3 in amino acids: CASSLGQGAYQPQHF. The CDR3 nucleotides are TGCGCCAGCAGTCTCGGACAGGGGGCGTATCAGCCCCAGCATTTT.

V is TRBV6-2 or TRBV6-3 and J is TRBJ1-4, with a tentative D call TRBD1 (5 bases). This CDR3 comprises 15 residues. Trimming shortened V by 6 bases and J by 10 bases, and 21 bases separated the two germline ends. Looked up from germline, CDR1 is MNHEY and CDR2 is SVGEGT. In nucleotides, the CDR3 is TGTGCCAGCAGCCCTAGAGTGGGTCAGGGTGGAAAACTGTTTTTT. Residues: CASSPRVGQGGKLFF.

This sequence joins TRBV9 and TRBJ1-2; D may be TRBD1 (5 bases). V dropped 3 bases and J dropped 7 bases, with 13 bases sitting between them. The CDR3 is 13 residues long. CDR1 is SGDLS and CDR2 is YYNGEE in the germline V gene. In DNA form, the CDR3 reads TGTGCCAGCAGCGACTACCAGGGCAGTGGCTACACCTTC. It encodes CASSDYQGSGYTF.

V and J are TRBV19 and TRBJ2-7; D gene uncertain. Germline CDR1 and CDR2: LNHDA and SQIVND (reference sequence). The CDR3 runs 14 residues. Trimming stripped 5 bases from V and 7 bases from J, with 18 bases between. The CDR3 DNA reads TGTGCCAGTAGTTCCAATTCAGGACCTCGTGAGCAGTACTTC. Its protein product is CASSSNSGPREQYF.

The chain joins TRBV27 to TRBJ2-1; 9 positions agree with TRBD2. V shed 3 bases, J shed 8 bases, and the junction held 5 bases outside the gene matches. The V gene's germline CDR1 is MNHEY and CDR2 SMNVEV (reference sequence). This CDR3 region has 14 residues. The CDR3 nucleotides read TGTGCCAGCAGTTTTAGCGGGAGTGACTATGAGCAGTTCTTC. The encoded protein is CASSFSGSDYEQFF.

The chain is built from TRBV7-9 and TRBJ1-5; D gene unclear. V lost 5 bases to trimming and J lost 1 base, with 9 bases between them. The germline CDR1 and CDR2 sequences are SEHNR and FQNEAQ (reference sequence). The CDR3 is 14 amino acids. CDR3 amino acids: CASSASGSNQPQHF. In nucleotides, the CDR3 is TGTGCCAGCAGCGCCTCGGGAAGCAATCAGCCCCAGCATTTT.

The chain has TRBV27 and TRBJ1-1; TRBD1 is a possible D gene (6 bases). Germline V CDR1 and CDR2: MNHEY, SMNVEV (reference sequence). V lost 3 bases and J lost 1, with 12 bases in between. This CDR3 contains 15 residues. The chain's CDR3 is CASSFAIQGNTEAFF. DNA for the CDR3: TGTGCCAGCAGTTTTGCCATACAGGGGAACACTGAAGCTTTCTTT.

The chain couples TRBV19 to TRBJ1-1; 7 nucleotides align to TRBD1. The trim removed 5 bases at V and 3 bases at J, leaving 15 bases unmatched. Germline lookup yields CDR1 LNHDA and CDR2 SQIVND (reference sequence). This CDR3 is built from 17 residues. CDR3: CASSGDQGVRWYTEAFF. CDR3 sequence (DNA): TGTGCCAGTAGTGGAGATCAGGGGGTACGTTGGTACACTGAAGCTTTCTTT.

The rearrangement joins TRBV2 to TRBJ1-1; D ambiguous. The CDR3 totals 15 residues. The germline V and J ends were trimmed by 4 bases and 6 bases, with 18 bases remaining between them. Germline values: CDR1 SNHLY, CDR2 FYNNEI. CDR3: CASSASRVPGAEAFF. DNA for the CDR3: TGTGCCAGCAGTGCGTCACGGGTTCCGGGCGCTGAAGCTTTCTTT.

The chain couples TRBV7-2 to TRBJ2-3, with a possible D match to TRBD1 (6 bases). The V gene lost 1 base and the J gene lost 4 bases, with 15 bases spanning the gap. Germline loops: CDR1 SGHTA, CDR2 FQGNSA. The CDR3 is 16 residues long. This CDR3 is CASSLGAQGGADTQYF. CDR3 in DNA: TGTGCCAGCAGCTTAGGTGCACAGGGTGGTGCAGATACGCAGTATTTT. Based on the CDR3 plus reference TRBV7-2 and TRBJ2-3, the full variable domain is GAGVSQSPSNKVTEKGKDVELRCDPISGHTALYWYRQSLGQGLEFLIYFQGNSAPDKSGLPSDRFSAERTGGSVSTLTIQRTQQEDSAVYLCASSLGAQGGADTQYFGPGTRLTVL.

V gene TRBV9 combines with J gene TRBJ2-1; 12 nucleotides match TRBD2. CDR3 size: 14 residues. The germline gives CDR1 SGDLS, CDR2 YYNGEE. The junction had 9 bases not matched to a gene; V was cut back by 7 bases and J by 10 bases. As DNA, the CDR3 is TGTGCCAGCGGAAGACTAGCGGGAGAGGGCGAGCAGTTCTTC. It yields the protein CASGRLAGEGEQFF.

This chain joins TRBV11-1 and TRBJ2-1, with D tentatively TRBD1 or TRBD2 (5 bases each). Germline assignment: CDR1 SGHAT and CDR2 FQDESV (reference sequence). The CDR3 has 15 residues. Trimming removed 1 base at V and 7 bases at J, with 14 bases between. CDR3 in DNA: TGTGCCAGCAGCTTAGTCGCCAGGTGGGGGAATGAGCAGTTCTTC. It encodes CASSLVARWGNEQFF. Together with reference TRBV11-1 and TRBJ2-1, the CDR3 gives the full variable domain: EAEVAQSPRYKITEKSQAVAFWCDPISGHATLYWYRQILGQGPELLVQFQDESVVDDSQLPKDRFSAERLKGVDSTLKIQPAELGDSAMYLCASSLVARWGNEQFFGPGTRLTVL.

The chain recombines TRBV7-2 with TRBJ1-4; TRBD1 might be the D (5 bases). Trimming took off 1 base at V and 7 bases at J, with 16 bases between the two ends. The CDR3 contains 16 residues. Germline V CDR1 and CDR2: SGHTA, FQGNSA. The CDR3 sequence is CASSLVSARGSEKLFF. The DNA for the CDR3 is TGTGCCAGCAGCTTAGTGAGTGCTCGGGGGAGTGAAAAACTGTTTTTT.

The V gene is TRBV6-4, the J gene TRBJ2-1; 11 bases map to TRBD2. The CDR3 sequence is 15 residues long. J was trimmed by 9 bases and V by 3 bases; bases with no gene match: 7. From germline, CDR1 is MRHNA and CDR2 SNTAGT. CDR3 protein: CASSELSGRVSEQFF. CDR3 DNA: TGTGCCAGCAGTGAACTTAGCGGGAGGGTGAGTGAGCAGTTCTTC.